This T cell receptor beta chain was documented in a study of T cell responses to AZD1222 COVID-19 vaccine. In the study overall: Pooling was applied to second doses at about 4 or about 12 weeks.

The method was immunoSEQ multiplex PCR; TCRdb's version includes in-frame clones alone and lacks a portion of them. Of roughly 140,000 clones in the sample, around nine tenths are singletons; the top ten hold roughly 4.6%. This CDR3 spans 14 amino acids. This TCR came from an adult in good health. The chain employs TRBV21-1 and TRBJ2-5. TRBV21-1 has pseudogene status. Specimen: peripheral blood, collected on day 0 of AZD1222 vaccination. The CDR3 protein is CASLGQRGEETQYF. CDR3 nucleotide sequence: TGTGCCAGCCTGGGACAGCGGGGAGAAGAGACCCAGTACTTC.